This TCR beta chain was obtained from a study of neoadjuvant nivolumab and ipilimumab in lung cancer (dated by TCRdb to 2020 to 2021). The study in broad terms: Nivolumab was given at 3 mg/kg intravenously on days 1, 15 and 29, and the combination arm added ipilimumab 1 mg/kg on day 1 only. For each study arm, the primary endpoint of the trial was the rate of major pathologic response (MPR) in the intention-to-treat population. The trial treated just under 45 patients with operable NSCLC: 23 were randomized to nivolumab monotherapy and roughly 20 to nivolumab plus ipilimumab. TCR repertoires were compared between pretherapy (baseline) peripheral blood and tumors resected at surgery after neoadjuvant immune checkpoint blockade. Seven patients had matched pretherapy and resected tumor pairs analyzed, with four treated with nivolumab and three with nivolumab plus ipilimumab.

As regards this clone: What antigen it recognizes has not been identified. Within one base of it there is no much larger clone, and no base qualities were kept.

Libraries came from the immunoSEQ multiplex PCR assay. Under the source paper's analysis protocol: Repertoires were summarized in terms of richness and clonality, and significantly expanded and contracted clones between pre- and post-therapy samples were identified. The clones in this table, taken by TCRdb from immuneACCESS, are in-frame only. Not every clone is retained; where verified, under half of the shortfall comes from an unresolved V gene, and the cause of the rest is unknown. V, J and clone size are those of that table, while D and trimming were read from the DNA. Counted in this sample were approximately 29,000 clones; 90% of them appeared once. The ten biggest clones cover around 5.1% of the sample. Here is what the overall study found, with its caveats: There was no significant correlation between TCR clonality and pathologic tumor regression, and just a single major-pathologic-response sample was available for the clonality-regression analysis. Tumor T-cell richness and clonality rose from pretherapy to surgery in three of three dual-therapy tumors but in only two of four nivolumab-treated tumors. TCR richness and clonality were greater in resected tumors than in tumor-adjacent uninvolved lung, and increases were seen in more dual-therapy-treated tumors. A small number of samples underwent TCR sequencing. Pretherapy blood TCR richness correlated positively with richness in tumors resected after neoadjuvant therapy (Spearman R ~ 0.79).

Cut back by 2 bases and 2 bases, the V and J ends lie 10 bases apart. Its CDR3 holds 14 amino acids, cysteine through phenylalanine. Of the read, only the CDR3 DNA is kept; its 42 bases are in frame from base 1. CDR1 and CDR2 are read off the germline V gene (reference sequence) as SGHNT and YYREEE. The label giving this sample's time point can be read as: at surgical resection after neoadjuvant nivolumab +/- ipilimumab. The samples were taken from NEOSTAR, a phase 2 randomized trial in operable NSCLC that tested neoadjuvant nivolumab or nivolumab plus ipilimumab, followed by surgery. The receptor was derived from an adult with non-small cell lung cancer. The chain employs TRBV5-4 and TRBJ1-1; 6 matching bases give a weak D call of TRBD1. The sample in question was peripheral blood, obtained after neoadjuvant nivolumab, alone or with ipilimumab, at or shortly before surgery. The CDR3 is CASSLSQGNTEAFF. The nucleotide sequence reads TGTGCCAGCAGCTTATCACAGGGAAACACTGAAGCTTTCTTT.